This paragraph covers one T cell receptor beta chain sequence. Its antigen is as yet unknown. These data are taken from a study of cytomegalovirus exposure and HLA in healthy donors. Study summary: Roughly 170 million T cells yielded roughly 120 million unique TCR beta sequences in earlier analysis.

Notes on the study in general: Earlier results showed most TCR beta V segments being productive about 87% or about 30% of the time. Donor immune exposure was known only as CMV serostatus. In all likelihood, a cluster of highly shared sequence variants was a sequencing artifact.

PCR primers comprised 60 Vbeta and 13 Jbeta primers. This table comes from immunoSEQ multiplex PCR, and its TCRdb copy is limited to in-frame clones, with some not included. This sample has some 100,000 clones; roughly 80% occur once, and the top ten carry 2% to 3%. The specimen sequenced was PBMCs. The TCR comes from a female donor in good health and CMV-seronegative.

The CDR3 reads CASSDSTGNGYTF. The DNA of the CDR3 is TGTGCCAGCAGTGACTCGACAGGGAATGGCTACACCTTC. The V gene is TRBV6-4, the J gene TRBJ1-2; 7 bases are shared with TRBD1. Germline-derived CDR1 and CDR2 are MRHNA and SNTAGT. The trim removed 0 bases at V and 6 bases at J, leaving 1 base unmatched. This CDR3 spans 13 amino acids.